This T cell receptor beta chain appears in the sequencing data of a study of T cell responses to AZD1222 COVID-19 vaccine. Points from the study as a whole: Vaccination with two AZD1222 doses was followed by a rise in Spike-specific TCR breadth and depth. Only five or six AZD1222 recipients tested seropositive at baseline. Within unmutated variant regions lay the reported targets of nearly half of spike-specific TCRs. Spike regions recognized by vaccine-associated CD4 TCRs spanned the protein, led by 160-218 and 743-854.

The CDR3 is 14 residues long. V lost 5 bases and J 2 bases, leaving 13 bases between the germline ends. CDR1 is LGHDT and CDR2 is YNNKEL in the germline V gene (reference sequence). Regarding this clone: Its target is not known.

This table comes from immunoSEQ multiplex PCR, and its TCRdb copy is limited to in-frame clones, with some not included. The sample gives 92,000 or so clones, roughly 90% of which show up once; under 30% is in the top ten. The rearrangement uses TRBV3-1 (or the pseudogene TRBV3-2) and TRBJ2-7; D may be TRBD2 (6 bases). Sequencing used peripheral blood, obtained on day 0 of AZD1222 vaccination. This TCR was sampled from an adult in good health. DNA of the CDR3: TGTGCCAGCAGCAATAGCGGAACCCCCTACGAGCAGTACTTC. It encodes CASSNSGTPYEQYF.